Listed below are T cell receptor beta chains from one sample, sequenced in a study of T cell repertoires in cytomegalovirus infection. TCRdb called the reads again in MiXCR, with one record for every CDR3 protein. The sample holds approximately 310,000 distinct CDR3 sequences, 25% seen once. These receptors have no known antigen. The sample was cultured PBMCs, taken from culture after CMV antigen stimulation. These receptor sequences come from a human donor in good health (CMV status not recorded). Some clones in this sample may be carry-over from other donors' samples. CDR3s include the opening cysteine and the closing phenylalanine or tryptophan. Fields, in order: J gene, D gene, V gene, clone size, CDR3 DNA, CDR3 protein. The D gene is left open where the match is weak. Clone size is stated in some rows and not others, as once, few, many or a class when expanded.

>TRBJ1-1|.|TRBV15|.
TGTGCCACCAGCAGAGGTCCGGCGGCCCCCTGGGAAGCTTTCTTT
CATSRGPAAPWEAFF
>TRBJ2-5|.|TRBV12-3/TRBV12-4|few
TGTGCCAGCAGTAGATCTAGCGCGAGACAAGAGACCCAGTACTTC
CASSRSSARQETQYF
>TRBJ2-3|.|TRBV11-2|few
TGTGCCAGCATCCAACTAGCTTCTAGCACAGATACGCAGTATTTT
CASIQLASSTDTQYF
>TRBJ1-6|TRBD1|TRBV20-1|.
TGCAGTGCTAGAGATGGGACCGGGACAGGGCTTAATTCACCCCTCCACTTT
CSARDGTGTGLNSPLHF
>TRBJ2-3|.|TRBV10-3|.
TGTGCCATCATTGCTGAAGATACGCAGTATTTT
CAIIAEDTQYF
>TRBJ2-1|.|TRBV6-6|.
TGTGCCAGCAGTTACGGCCTACAGGGTTTCTCCCAACCCAATGAGCAGTTCTTC
CASSYGLQGFSQPNEQFF
>TRBJ2-3|.|TRBV11-2|.
TGTGCCAGCAGCTCAGGGGTGGTTGTGGGCACAGATACGCAGTATTTT
CASSSGVVVGTDTQYF
>TRBJ1-4|.|TRBV29-1|.
TGCAGCGCGGGGGGGTCTGGGGAAGAAAAACTGTTTTTT
CSAGGSGEEKLFF
>TRBJ2-7|TRBD2|TRBV4-1|.
TGCGCCAGCAGCCAAGTAGCGGGAGGGTCCTACGAGCAGTACTTC
CASSQVAGGSYEQYF
>TRBJ1-6|.|TRBV20-1|few
TGCAGTGCTAGCTCGGGGGTCTCTCCCCTCCACTTT
CSASSGVSPLHF
>TRBJ2-5|.|TRBV7-8|.
TGTGCCAGCAGCATACAGGGATTAGAAGAGACCCAGTACTTC
CASSIQGLEETQYF
>TRBJ2-3|.|TRBV24-1|few
TGTGCCACCAGTGATCACTCAGATACGCAGTATTTT
CATSDHSDTQYF
>TRBJ2-3|.|TRBV7-2|few
TGTGCCAGCGAAATAACTGACACAGATACGCAGTATTTT
CASEITDTDTQYF
>TRBJ2-1|.|TRBV7-2|many
TGTGCCAGCAGCTTAGTCGGAGGGTACAATGAGCAGTTCTTC
CASSLVGGYNEQFF
>TRBJ2-7|TRBD2|TRBV6-2/TRBV6-3|.
TGTGCCAGCAGTTACCAACTAGCGGGAGTCCACGAGCAGTACTTC
CASSYQLAGVHEQYF
>TRBJ2-1|.|TRBV19|.
TGTGCCAGTAGTATCGAAAGGGGCAATGAGCAGTTCTTC
CASSIERGNEQFF
>TRBJ1-4|.|TRBV28|.
TGTGCCAGCACCGGTAGCCAGGCGGCAACTAATGAAAAACTGTTTTTT
CASTGSQAATNEKLFF
>TRBJ2-7|TRBD2|TRBV7-2|many
TGTGCCAGCAGCCCCCTACTAGCGGGAGGGCCCTTACGTTACGAGCAGTACTTC
CASSPLLAGGPLRYEQYF
>TRBJ2-1|.|TRBV7-6|many
TGTGCCAGCAGCCCACTCCAGTCCGGGGGAAATGAGCAGTTCTTC
CASSPLQSGGNEQFF
>TRBJ2-2|.|TRBV12-3/TRBV12-4|.
TGTGCCAGCAGCCGGTTCAGGCCCGGGGAGCTGTTTTTT
CASSRFRPGELFF
>TRBJ1-6|TRBD1|TRBV12-3/TRBV12-4|.
TGTGCCAGCACCTCCAGGGGGAGCTCCTATAATTCACCCCTCCACTTT
CASTSRGSSYNSPLHF
>TRBJ2-1|.|TRBV5-4|few
TGTGCCAGCAGCTCCCCGGGACAACATTACAATGAGCAGTTCTTC
CASSSPGQHYNEQFF
>TRBJ2-3|TRBD2|TRBV20-1|few
TGCAGTGCCGACGCCGTAGCGGGAGGCGCAGATACGCAGTATTTT
CSADAVAGGADTQYF
>TRBJ1-5|.|TRBV6-5|few
TGTGCCAGCAGTTCCTCGCGGGGGATATATCAGCCCCAGCATTTT
CASSSSRGIYQPQHF
>TRBJ1-4|.|TRBV29-1|.
TGCAGCGTTGCTATTGGTGAAAAACTGTTTTTT
CSVAIGEKLFF
>TRBJ2-5|.|TRBV7-2|few
TGTGCCAGCACCCCCGGCCCTGTGGAGACCCAGTACTTC
CASTPGPVETQYF
>TRBJ2-1|.|TRBV7-1|once
TGTGCCAGCAATGGGGGAAATGAGCAGTTCTTC
CASNGGNEQFF
>TRBJ2-5|.|TRBV28|.
TGTGCCAGCAGTGTGACAGGCGGCTTTGTGACCCAGTACTTC
CASSVTGGFVTQYF
>TRBJ2-1|TRBD2|TRBV7-2|.
TGTGCCAGCAGCAACGGACTAGCGGGAGTGTACAATGAGCAGTTCTTC
CASSNGLAGVYNEQFF
>TRBJ2-7|TRBD2|TRBV7-2|many
TGTGCCAGCTCTCGGACTAGCGGGGACTCCTACGAGCAGTACTTC
CASSRTSGDSYEQYF
>TRBJ1-2|.|TRBV19|.
TGTGCCAGTAGTACCTGGGAGGAAGACTATGGCTACACCTTC
CASSTWEEDYGYTF
>TRBJ2-3|TRBD2|TRBV27|many
TGTGCCAGCAGCTTGACTAGCGGGAGGACAGATACGCAGTATTTT
CASSLTSGRTDTQYF
>TRBJ2-7|TRBD2|TRBV20-1|many
TGCAGTGTTGGGACGAGCGGGAGCTACGAGCAGTACTTC
CSVGTSGSYEQYF
>TRBJ1-5|.|TRBV7-2|many
TGTGCCAGCAGCTTAGCAATCAGGGGCGGTCAGCCCCAGCATTTT
CASSLAIRGGQPQHF
>TRBJ1-4|.|TRBV12-3/TRBV12-4|.
TGTGCCAGCAGCTACCGTCCCGGCGGTGAAAAACTGTTTTTT
CASSYRPGGEKLFF
>TRBJ2-3|TRBD1|TRBV7-9|few
TGTGCCAGCAGCCTATCACAGGGGGCAAGGGATACGCAGTATTTT
CASSLSQGARDTQYF
>TRBJ2-1|.|TRBV7-2|.
TGTGCCAGCAGCTTCGGGCGCTTAGGATACAATGAGCAGTTCTTC
CASSFGRLGYNEQFF
>TRBJ1-2|.|TRBV7-2|many
TGTGCCAGCAGCTTATCCGCAGATAGCTATGGCTACACCTTC
CASSLSADSYGYTF
>TRBJ2-1|TRBD2|TRBV4-1|.
TGCGCCAGCAGCAAAGAAATCTCACTAGCGGGCTACAATGAGCAGTTCTTC
CASSKEISLAGYNEQFF
>TRBJ1-5|TRBD1|TRBV19|few
TGTGCCAGTAGTACTGGACAGGGGCCGATTGACCAGCCCCAGCATTTT
CASSTGQGPIDQPQHF
>TRBJ1-1|.|TRBV4-1|few
TGCGCCAGCAGCCAAGAAGCAGGGGTAGCGAACACTGAAGCTTTCTTT
CASSQEAGVANTEAFF
>TRBJ2-1|TRBD2|TRBV5-1|.
TGCGCCAGCAGTCCTAGGGGTAGCGGGCCTAGCTCCTACAATGAGCAGTTCTTC
CASSPRGSGPSSYNEQFF
>TRBJ2-1|.|TRBV7-2|many
TGTGCCAGCAGCCGACCCAGGGCGACCTACAATGAGCAGTTCTTC
CASSRPRATYNEQFF
>TRBJ1-2|TRBD1|TRBV20-1|many
TGCAGTGCTGACCGGGGACAGGGAATCCATGGCTACACCTTC
CSADRGQGIHGYTF
>TRBJ1-3|.|TRBV7-2|many
TGTGCCAGCAGCTTACAGACCTCTTCTGGAAACACCATATATTTT
CASSLQTSSGNTIYF
>TRBJ2-2|.|TRBV11-2|.
TGTGCCAGCAGCCAACCCCGGGGGAAGACCGGGGAGCTGTTTTTT
CASSQPRGKTGELFF
>TRBJ2-3|TRBD1|TRBV20-1|few
TGCAGTGCTAGAGATCCGGGACAGGGGATAGATACGCAGTATTTT
CSARDPGQGIDTQYF
>TRBJ2-7|TRBD1|TRBV27|.
TGTGCCAGCGGATACTTACAGGGGAATCGCGAGCAGTACTTC
CASGYLQGNREQYF
>TRBJ1-5|.|TRBV19|few
TGTGCCAGTAGCATCCCCGGGGGAAATCAGCCCCAGCATTTT
CASSIPGGNQPQHF
>TRBJ2-7|.|TRBV7-2|many
TGTGCCAGCAGCTTAGGCGGGGACAACTTCTACGAGCAGTACTTC
CASSLGGDNFYEQYF
>TRBJ2-3|.|TRBV6-4|.
TGTGCCAGCAGAGACAGCCTAGCTGCAGATACGCAGTATTTT
CASRDSLAADTQYF
>TRBJ2-5|TRBD1|TRBV5-1|.
TGCGCCAGCAGCTTGGGGGACAGGGCCCTCGAAATCCAGTACTTC
CASSLGDRALEIQYF
>TRBJ2-3|.|TRBV6-2/TRBV6-3|few
TGTGCCAGCAGTTACAGGGGGGAGTTGACAGATACGCAGTATTTT
CASSYRGELTDTQYF
>TRBJ1-5|.|TRBV12-5|once
TGTGCTAGTGGTTTGGTTTATGGCAATCAGCCCCAGCATTTT
CASGLVYGNQPQHF
>TRBJ2-3|TRBD2|TRBV6-2/TRBV6-3|.
TGTGCCAGCAGTTATGCGGGACTAGCCCTTCCCGCCCTTTTGGATACGCAGTATTTT
CASSYAGLALPALLDTQYF